This T cell receptor (beta chain) came from a study of early stage breast cancer tumors. V was clipped by 2 bases and J by 4 bases, with 15 bases between them. The CDR3 loop spans 15 amino acids. Per germline, CDR1 MNHNS and CDR2 SASEGT. On this clone: Its antigen remains unknown.

General study findings and limits: Bulk DNA sequencing of unsorted cells missed chain pairing and markers. In 14 of 16 patients, blood comparison separated tumor from normal breast.

Blood replicates held 0.5 ug DNA, tumor or normal breast roughly 1.5 ug, two each. Sequenced by immunoSEQ multiplex PCR; TCRdb stores in-frame clones only, minus some. The table has roughly 25,000 clones, about 70% seen once. Sequencing was done on a sample of breast tumor tissue. This receptor was taken from a person between 55 and 69 years old with breast cancer. V gene TRBV6-1 combines with J gene TRBJ2-7; a weak D match, TRBD1 (5 bases). Here the CDR3 reads CASSELSGLRYEQYF. CDR3 coding DNA: TGTGCCAGCAGTGAATTGTCAGGGTTGAGGTACGAGCAGTACTTC.